The 30 T cell receptor beta chains listed next were all sequenced from one sample in a study of OX40 agonist ivuxolimab in advanced cancers. Measured with immunoSEQ multiplex PCR; TCRdb has only the in-frame clones, and not every one. The repertoire has about 30,000 clones, 80% to 85% of them found once; the top ten carry more than 20%. This sample comprised CD4+ or CD8+ T cells sorted from blood, obtained in a trial of the OX40 agonist ivuxolimab. Receptor source: an adult with an advanced solid tumor such as melanoma, head and neck, liver or kidney cancer.

The chain links TRBV5-6 to TRBJ2-7; D not certain. V lost 1 base, J lost 9 bases, and 8 bases lay in between. Per the germline V gene, CDR1 is SGHDT and CDR2 is YYEEEE. CDR3 length: 11 residues. DNA for the CDR3: TGTGCCAGCAGCTTGCTTACGAGGCAGTACTTC. Its translation: CASSLLTRQYF.

V is TRBV30 and J is TRBJ1-1; 8 nucleotides line up with TRBD1. Germline V gives CDR1 GTSNPN, CDR2 SVGIG (reference sequence). The CDR3 contains 13 residues. J was trimmed by 4 bases and V by 3 bases; bases with no gene match: 4. The CDR3 is CAWSRTGGTEAFF. DNA for the CDR3: TGTGCCTGGAGCCGTACAGGGGGCACTGAAGCTTTCTTT.

J is TRBJ2-1 and V is TRBV7-9, with no clear D. Trimming shortened V by 2 bases and J by 5 bases, and 13 bases separated the two germline ends. The germline V gene has CDR1 SEHNR and CDR2 FQNEAQ (reference sequence). This CDR3 has 15 amino acids. The CDR3 is CASSLSVLENNEQFF. For the CDR3, the DNA is TGTGCCAGCAGCTTATCAGTTCTAGAAAACAATGAGCAGTTCTTC.

This chain uses TRBV28 with TRBJ2-1; the D call may be TRBD1 or TRBD2 (5 bases each). This CDR3 spans 14 amino acids. Trimming pared 10 bases from V and 5 bases from J, leaving 18 bases between. The germline gives CDR1 MDHEN, CDR2 SYDVKM. The CDR3 DNA sequence: TGTGCCATTCACCGGGACGCAAAGAACAATGAGCAGTTCTTC. It codes for CAIHRDAKNNEQFF.

This clone has more than one count but fewer than ten. The V and J genes are TRBV29-1 and TRBJ2-1, with 7 bases that match TRBD1. The junction had 11 bases not matched to a gene; V was cut back by 1 base and J by 5 bases. This CDR3 comprises 16 residues. Germline values: CDR1 SQVTM, CDR2 ANQGSEA. This CDR3 is CSVEGMQGVHDNEQFF. Written as DNA, the CDR3 is TGCAGCGTTGAAGGCATGCAGGGGGTCCATGACAATGAGCAGTTCTTC.

The CDR3 is CASSLRSGGSYEQYF. DNA of the CDR3: TGTGCCAGCAGTTTAAGATCGGGAGGCTCCTACGAGCAGTACTTC. The chain couples TRBV27 to TRBJ2-7; TRBD2 matches at 7 bases. CDR3 length: 15 residues. Trimming removed 2 bases from V and 0 bases from J; junction bases left unmatched: 4. CDR1 MNHEY and CDR2 SMNVEV come from the germline V gene (reference sequence).

This clone was counted a single time. The chain links TRBV21-1 to TRBJ2-5; whether TRBD2, the table's D call, matches the DNA was not checked. TRBV21-1 is a pseudogene. The CDR3 is 14 residues long. CDR3 loop: CASSRFERQETQYF. The CDR3 DNA is TGTGCCAGCAGCCGCTTTGAGCGGCAAGAGACCCAGTACTTC.

The genes are TRBV7-6 and TRBJ2-1; TRBD2 aligns across 9 bases. Germline trimming cut 1 base from V and 7 bases from J; bases unmatched to any gene: 8. CDR1 and CDR2 (germline): SGHVS, FNYEAQ. The CDR3 runs 16 residues. CDR3 in DNA: TGTGCCAGCAGCTTAGTACCAGCGGGAGGAGTGAATGAGCAGTTCTTC. Translated: CASSLVPAGGVNEQFF.

This clone is termed medium-sized. The CDR3 loop is CASTPLGLADEQFF. In DNA form, the CDR3 reads TGTGCCAGCACCCCCTTGGGCCTAGCCGATGAGCAGTTCTTC. V usage is TRBV2 and J usage is TRBJ2-1, with a weak D call TRBD2 (5 bases). Looked up from germline, CDR1 is SNHLY and CDR2 is FYNNEI. The length of the CDR3 is 14 residues. V was pared by 7 bases and J by 8 bases, with 18 bases between.

This clone was recorded only once. The chain joins TRBV6-5 to TRBJ2-1; a weak D match, TRBD1 (5 bases). Germline loops: CDR1 MNHEY, CDR2 SVGAGI. V was cut by 3 bases and J by 0 bases, with 9 bases left in between. The CDR3 contains 15 residues. The CDR3 coding sequence is TGTGCCAGCAGTTATCAGGGAAACTCCTACAATGAGCAGTTCTTC. Translating gives CASSYQGNSYNEQFF.

The table lists this clone with many counts. The chain combines TRBV30 with TRBJ2-3, with 8 positions matching TRBD1. The V gene end was trimmed by 3 bases and the J gene end by 4 bases; junction bases not matched to a gene: 9. Germline lookup yields CDR1 GTSNPN and CDR2 SVGIG (reference sequence). The CDR3 sequence is 15 residues long. CDR3 sequence (DNA): TGTGCCTGGAGCGACCGACAGGGGTTTGCAGATACGCAGTATTTT. This gives the protein CAWSDRQGFADTQYF.

The chain combines TRBV30 with TRBJ1-1; D not certain. Germline CDR1 is GTSNPN and CDR2 is SVGIG (reference sequence). The CDR3 totals 16 residues. Trimming left V 2 bases short and J 3 bases short, with 19 bases between. Here the CDR3 reads CAWSLIGQAWDTEAFF. The CDR3 nucleotides read TGTGCCTGGAGTCTAATAGGGCAGGCATGGGACACTGAAGCTTTCTTT.

This clone was found a few times. The chain joins TRBV6-1 to TRBJ1-3; D ambiguous. This CDR3 spans 17 amino acids. V was shortened by 0 bases and J by 0 bases, with 12 bases between the two germline ends. Germline V gives CDR1 MNHNS, CDR2 SASEGT. The CDR3 loop reads CASSEAEWSPSGNTIYF. CDR3 nucleotides: TGTGCCAGCAGTGAAGCGGAGTGGAGCCCCTCTGGAAACACCATATATTTT.

The rearrangement links TRBV27 to TRBJ2-7, with no clear D. The V gene lost 0 bases and the J gene lost 4 bases, with 7 bases spanning the gap. This CDR3 is 13 amino acids long. Germline values: CDR1 MNHEY, CDR2 SMNVEV (reference sequence). The DNA of the CDR3 is TGTGCCAGCAGTTTATCAGACCGATACGAGCAGTACTTC. It codes for CASSLSDRYEQYF.

The chain links TRBV19 to TRBJ1-2, with a weak D call TRBD1 (5 bases). Per the germline V gene, CDR1 is LNHDA and CDR2 is SQIVND (reference sequence). The CDR3 is made up of 15 amino acids. V was clipped by 10 bases and J by 0 bases, with 18 bases between them. The CDR3 region is CATSETATTNYGYTF. CDR3 coding DNA: TGTGCCACCTCGGAGACAGCGACAACTAACTATGGCTACACCTTC.

The chain links TRBV5-1 to TRBJ1-2, with 7 nucleotides matching TRBD1. This CDR3 spans 15 amino acids. With V trimmed by 4 bases and J by 3 bases, 9 bases remained unmatched. Germline V CDR1 and CDR2: SGHRS, YFSETQ. The CDR3 DNA reads TGCGCCAGCAGCACACGCAGGGGGAGCGACTATGGCTACACCTTC. Protein sequence: CASSTRRGSDYGYTF. Looking up the rest from reference TRBV5-1 and TRBJ1-2 gives the full variable domain: KAGVTQTPRYLIKTRGQQVTLSCSPISGHRSVSWYQQTPGQGLQFLFEYFSETQRNKGNFPGRFSGRQFSNSRSEMNVSTLELGDSALYLCASSTRRGSDYGYTFGSGTRLTVV.

This clone was picked up a small number of times. The CDR3 DNA reads TGTGCCAGCAGTGTAGGGGCCAGGGGCTACACCTTC. This codes for CASSVGARGYTF. The chain uses TRBV2 and TRBJ1-2; perhaps TRBD1 as D (5 bases). Germline values: CDR1 SNHLY, CDR2 FYNNEI. The CDR3 covers 12 residues. V dropped 4 bases and J dropped 8 bases, with 11 bases sitting between them.

In its sample, this clone was seen once. The chain combines TRBV5-6 with TRBJ1-3; TRBD1 might be the D (6 bases). V dropped 3 bases and J dropped 4 bases, with 11 bases sitting between them. This CDR3 has 14 amino acids. Germline assignment: CDR1 SGHDT and CDR2 YYEEEE. The CDR3 DNA follows: TGTGCCAGCAGCTCCGGTGGGGGCGGAAACACCATATATTTT. This sequence encodes CASSSGGGGNTIYF.

The chain carries TRBV4-3 and TRBJ1-1, with D unresolved. The CDR3 sequence is 13 residues long. Germline loops: CDR1 LGHNA, CDR2 YSLEER. Trimming removed 1 base at V and 1 base at J, with 4 bases between. CDR3 sequence reads: CASSQGGNTEAFF. DNA for the CDR3: TGCGCCAGCAGCCAAGGGGGGAACACTGAAGCTTTCTTT.

The genes are TRBV4-3 and TRBJ2-2, with D possibly matching TRBD1 (5 bases). Trimming pared 0 bases from V and 2 bases from J, leaving 13 bases between. The CDR3 runs to 17 residues. Germline V gene data show CDR1 as LGHNA and CDR2 as YSLEER. The CDR3 loop is CASSQDVSDTNTGELFF. DNA for the CDR3: TGCGCCAGCAGCCAAGATGTTTCGGACACTAACACCGGGGAGCTGTTTTTT.

The chain joins TRBV30 to TRBJ2-7; D is ambiguous. The CDR3 totals 12 residues. Germline CDR1 is GTSNPN and CDR2 is SVGIG (reference sequence). CDR3 in amino acids: CATDQTAYEQYF. For the CDR3, the DNA is TGTGCTACGGACCAGACCGCCTACGAGCAGTACTTC.

The genes are TRBV5-4 and TRBJ1-1, with D possibly being TRBD1 (5 bases). The CDR3 spans 13 residues. Trimming removed 1 base from V and 6 bases from J, with 10 bases in between. Per germline, CDR1 SGHNT and CDR2 YYREEE (reference sequence). The CDR3 DNA reads TGTGCCAGCAGCTTGTCGGGACTTGCTGAAGCTTTCTTT. Protein sequence: CASSLSGLAEAFF.

The chain joins TRBV5-1 to TRBJ2-2; tentatively, D is TRBD1 (6 bases). Germline CDR1 SGHRS, CDR2 YFSETQ. This CDR3 is built from 15 residues. Deletions cut 0 bases from V and 4 bases from J, with 10 bases between. The CDR3, as DNA: TGCGCCAGCAGCTTGGCAGGGGTAGGCACCGGGGAGCTGTTTTTT. It is translated as CASSLAGVGTGELFF.

This chain joins TRBV6-5 and TRBJ2-2; 8 nucleotides match TRBD2. CDR1 and CDR2 (germline): MNHEY, SVGAGI. CDR3 length: 16 amino acids. V gave up 1 base and J gave up 6 bases; unmatched junction bases: 7. The CDR3 is CASSYYGTRDSGELFF. In DNA form, the CDR3 reads TGTGCCAGCAGTTACTACGGGACTAGGGATTCCGGGGAGCTGTTTTTT.

CDR3 residues: CTSSQDLQRGSSYNEQFF. Written as DNA, the CDR3 is TGCACCAGCAGCCAAGACTTACAGCGGGGTAGCTCCTACAATGAGCAGTTCTTC. The rearrangement joins TRBV1 to TRBJ2-1; the D segment call TRBD2 is taken from the table without a DNA check. TRBV1 is described as a pseudogene. CDR3 length: 18 residues.

The sample holds many counts of this clone. The chain employs TRBV9 and TRBJ2-5; the match to TRBD2 covers 9 bases. The V segment lost 4 bases and the J segment 5 bases; nucleotides outside the gene matches: 15. Germline assignment: CDR1 SGDLS and CDR2 YYNGEE. The CDR3 runs 17 residues. The chain's CDR3 is CASSPTAAAGGWETQYF. The CDR3 bases are TGTGCCAGCAGCCCAACAGCGGCAGCGGGGGGTTGGGAGACCCAGTACTTC.

This rearrangement joins TRBV6-5 to TRBJ2-7; 9 bases match TRBD1. The CDR3 has 14 residues. Trimming removed 6 bases from V and 2 bases from J; junction bases left unmatched: 5. Per the germline V gene, CDR1 is MNHEY and CDR2 is SVGAGI. CDR3 bases: TGTGCCAGCAGGGAGGACAGGGGACCCTACGAGCAGTACTTC. This gives the protein CASREDRGPYEQYF.

This clone is medium-sized in the sample. This sequence joins TRBV6-6 and TRBJ1-4; 10 bases line up with TRBD1. The germline gives CDR1 MNHNY, CDR2 SVGAGI (reference sequence). This CDR3 is 16 amino acids long. V shed 6 bases, J shed 0 bases, and the junction held 4 bases outside the gene matches. The CDR3 bases are TGTGCCAGCAGCGCGGACAGGGGGGCAACTAATGAAAAACTGTTTTTT. It codes for CASSADRGATNEKLFF.

This chain joins TRBV10-1 and TRBJ2-7, with 7 bases identical to TRBD2. Germline V gives CDR1 WNHNN, CDR2 SYGVQD (reference sequence). The length of the CDR3 is 13 residues. After removal of 4 bases from V and 6 bases from J, the junction contained 6 bases not matched to a gene. The CDR3 reads CASSAGAGREQYF. The CDR3, as DNA: TGCGCCAGCAGTGCAGGAGCGGGACGCGAGCAGTACTTC.

V is TRBV7-9 and J is TRBJ1-1; D unresolved. CDR1 and CDR2 (germline): SEHNR, FQNEAQ (reference sequence). The CDR3 is 16 residues long. Trimming took off 7 bases at V and 6 bases at J, with 24 bases between the two ends. The DNA of the CDR3 is TGTGCCAGCATTCCTCCTCCCGAACGGGGTAGGCCTGAAGCTTTCTTT. This encodes CASIPPPERGRPEAFF.